This TCR beta chain was recovered during a study of T-cell reconstitution after alpha-beta-depleted transplantation in children. Unique molecular identifiers were used to barcode this TCRbeta library. TCRdb redid the calling of the PCR reads with MiXCR, one entry per CDR3 protein. The data contain hundreds of thousands of distinct CDR3 sequences, roughly a tenth of them singletons. Details on this clonotype: What it binds is unknown.

The CDR3 sequence is 14 residues long. The germline gives CDR1 MNHEY, CDR2 SMNVEV (reference sequence). V shed 2 bases and J 7 bases; nucleotides not matched to a gene: 6. Whole-study findings and limits: Surviving recipient T cells and thymic progenitors underlay high day-60 TCRbeta diversity in some patients. Newly produced T cells mostly accounted for T-cell counts and diversity one year post-transplant. Roughly two months post-transplant, alpha-beta T cells reportedly originated from several hundred graft clones that had expanded.

The source of this sequence is a child less than two years old with acute myeloid leukemia, due to receive a stem cell transplant. Material: PBMCs, obtained before TCRalphabeta/CD19-depleted stem cell transplant. J is TRBJ1-2 and V is TRBV27; the match to TRBD1 covers 8 bases. The CDR3 reads CASSLRGQDLGYTF. The CDR3 DNA is TGTGCCAGCAGTTTACGGGGACAGGACCTTGGCTACACCTTC.